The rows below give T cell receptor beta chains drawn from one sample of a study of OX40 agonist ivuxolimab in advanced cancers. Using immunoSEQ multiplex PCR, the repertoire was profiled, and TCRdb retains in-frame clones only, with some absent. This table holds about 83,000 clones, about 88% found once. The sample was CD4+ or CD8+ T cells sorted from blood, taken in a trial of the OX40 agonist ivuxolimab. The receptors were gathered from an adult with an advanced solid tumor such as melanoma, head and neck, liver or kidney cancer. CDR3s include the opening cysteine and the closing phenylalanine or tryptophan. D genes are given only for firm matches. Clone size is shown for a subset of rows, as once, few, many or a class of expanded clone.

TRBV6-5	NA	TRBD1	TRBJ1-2	CASRAGTEDGYTF	TGTGCCAGCAGGGCCGGGACAGAGGATGGCTACACCTTC
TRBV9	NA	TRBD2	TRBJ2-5	CASSDPSGREETQYF	TGTGCCAGCAGCGATCCTAGCGGGAGAGAAGAGACCCAGTACTTC
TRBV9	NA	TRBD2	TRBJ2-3	CASSEPCRAIAGGPGTDTQYF	TGTGCCAGCAGCGAACCTTGTCGGGCTATAGCGGGAGGGCCAGGGACAGATACGCAGTATTTT
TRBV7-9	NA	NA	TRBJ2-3	CASSLGSGTDTQYF	TGTGCCAGCAGCTTAGGTAGCGGAACAGATACGCAGTATTTT
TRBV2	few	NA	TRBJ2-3	CASSSLGGGDTQYF	TGTGCCAGCAGTTCCTTGGGCGGAGGGGATACGCAGTATTTT
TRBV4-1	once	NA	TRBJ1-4	CASSQAPGTPAVGLFF	TGCGCCAGCAGCCAAGCCCCCGGGACCCCTGCCGTAGGACTGTTTTTT
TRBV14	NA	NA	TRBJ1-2	CASSRQLGDVGYTF	TGTGCCAGCAGCCGGCAACTGGGAGATGTTGGCTACACCTTC
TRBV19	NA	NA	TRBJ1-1	CASSHQESATEAFF	TGTGCCAGTAGTCATCAGGAGAGCGCCACTGAAGCTTTCTTT
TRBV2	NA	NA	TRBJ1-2	CATGGWYGYTF	TGTGCCACCGGGGGGTGGTATGGCTACACCTTC
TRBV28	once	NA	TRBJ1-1	CASSSASITEAFF	TGTGCCAGCAGTTCTGCCAGTATCACTGAAGCTTTCTTT
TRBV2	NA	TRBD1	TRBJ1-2	CASRNGQGGVYGYTF	TGTGCCAGCAGGAACGGACAGGGCGGCGTCTATGGCTACACCTTC
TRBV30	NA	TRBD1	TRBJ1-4	CAWRSAGGRKLFF	TGTGCCTGGAGGAGTGCAGGGGGCAGAAAACTGTTTTTT
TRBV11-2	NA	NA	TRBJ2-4	CASSSDPLAKNIQYF	TGTGCCAGCAGTTCGGACCCTCTAGCCAAAAACATTCAGTACTTC
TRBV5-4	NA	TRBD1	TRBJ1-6	CASSLAPQGVGSPLHF	TGTGCCAGCAGCTTGGCCCCACAGGGGGTAGGCTCACCCCTCCACTTT
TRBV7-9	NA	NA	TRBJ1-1	CASSSLTFDRPNTEAFF	TGTGCCAGCAGCTCCTTGACCTTTGACAGACCGAACACTGAAGCTTTCTTT
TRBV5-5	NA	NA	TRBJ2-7	CASSTLDRYEQYF	TGTGCCAGCAGCACCCTGGACAGATACGAGCAGTACTTC
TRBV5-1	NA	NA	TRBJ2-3	CASSLGLHTDTQYF	TGCGCCAGCAGCTTGGGACTCCACACAGATACGCAGTATTTT
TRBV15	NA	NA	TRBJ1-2	CATSTYRSALSYGYTF	TGTGCCACCAGCACTTACAGGAGTGCTCTTAGCTATGGCTACACCTTC
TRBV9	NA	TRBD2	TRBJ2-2	CASSVGLADTGELFF	TGTGCCAGCAGCGTAGGGCTAGCGGACACCGGGGAGCTGTTTTTT
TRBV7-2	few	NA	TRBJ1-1	CASSLRDGEAFF	TGTGCCAGCAGCTTACGCGACGGTGAAGCTTTCTTT
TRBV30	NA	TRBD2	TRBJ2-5	CAWSVGLAGEVETQYF	TGTGCCTGGAGTGTGGGACTAGCGGGAGAAGTAGAGACCCAGTACTTC
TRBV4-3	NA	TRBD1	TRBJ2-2	CASSQDRGLGGELFF	TGCGCCAGCAGCCAAGACAGGGGGCTGGGCGGGGAGCTGTTTTTT
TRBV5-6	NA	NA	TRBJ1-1	CASSFNLGGGNTEAFF	TGTGCCAGCAGCTTTAATTTGGGAGGGGGAAACACTGAAGCTTTCTTT
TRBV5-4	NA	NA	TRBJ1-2	CASSVGRQSPNYGYTF	TGTGCCAGCAGCGTCGGGAGACAGTCTCCTAACTATGGCTACACCTTC